This TCR beta chain is drawn from a study of CD8 T cells in Susac syndrome. Random hexamers were used to reverse transcribe the RNA input (roughly 0.5 to 1 ug). The CDR3 of TCR beta was amplified by immunoSEQ multiplex PCR across 54 Vbeta and 13 Jbeta. In TCRdb, the immunoSEQ multiplex PCR reads were re-called with MiXCR into one record per CDR3 protein. Of about 430,000 distinct CDR3 sequences in the sample, 85% were seen once. Sequencing of TCR beta was carried out in blood CD8+ and CD4+ T cells. The patients who served as multiple sclerosis controls were treatment-naive and had stable or active relapsing-remitting disease that fulfilled the revised McDonald criteria. TEMRA cells were enriched by FACS, and CD4+ and CD8+ T cells were negatively isolated. What was sequenced was CD8+ T cells from PBMCs. The clonotype originates from a human donor with multiple sclerosis.

This chain's CDR3 is CASSWGRNGELFF. In DNA, the CDR3 is TGTGCCAGCAGCTGGGGACGGAACGGGGAGCTGTTTTTT. V usage is TRBV7-8 and J usage is TRBJ2-2, with D possibly called TRBD1 or TRBD2 (5 bases each). This CDR3 region has 13 residues. V shed 4 bases and J shed 7 bases, with 10 bases lying between them. Germline assignment: CDR1 SGHVS and CDR2 FQNEAQ.